These 18 T cell receptor beta chains originate from one sample sequenced in a study of regulatory T cells in long-lasting Graves disease. Arm-PCR with iRepertoire HTBI primers amplified the CDR3 regions for these TCR beta libraries. TCRdb recomputed calls from the multiplex PCR reads with MiXCR, one row per CDR3 protein. This table has some 250,000 distinct CDR3 sequences, around 20% appearing once. Time point noted: newly diagnosed GD, antithyroid drugs for less than 3 months. Isolated PBMC RNA provided the starting material for the TCR library. Here the sequenced sample was peripheral blood mononuclear cells (PBMCs), taken at new diagnosis, from a patient treated with antithyroid drugs. The receptors come from a female donor with Graves disease.

This clonotype was detected a few times. V and J are TRBV20-1 and TRBJ1-3; a possible D gene is TRBD1 (5 bases). V was cut by 6 bases and J by 2 bases, with 14 bases left in between. CDR1 DFQATT and CDR2 SNEGSKA come from the germline V gene (reference sequence). The CDR3 consists of 14 residues. The CDR3 DNA follows: TGCAGTGCGCAGACAGACTTTCCTGGAAACACCATATATTTT. It encodes CSAQTDFPGNTIYF.

The rearrangement joins TRBV11-1 to TRBJ2-1; TRBD2 matches 13 bases. V shed 4 bases and J 10 bases; nucleotides not matched to a gene: 10. Germline V gene sequence: CDR1 SGHAT, CDR2 FQDESV (reference sequence). This CDR3 contains 16 residues. The CDR3 sequence: CASSSPGLAGYKEQFF. CDR3 in DNA: TGTGCCAGCAGCTCTCCGGGACTAGCGGGATATAAGGAGCAGTTCTTC. Filled out from reference TRBV11-1 and TRBJ2-1, the complete variable domain reads EAEVAQSPRYKITEKSQAVAFWCDPISGHATLYWYRQILGQGPELLVQFQDESVVDDSQLPKDRFSAERLKGVDSTLKIQPAELGDSAMYLCASSSPGLAGYKEQFFGPGTRLTVL.

CDR3 loop: CASSFAGISYEQYF. Written as DNA, the CDR3 is TGCGCCAGCAGTTTTGCTGGGATCTCCTACGAGCAGTACTTC. The J gene is TRBJ2-7, the V gene TRBV5-1; D gene uncertain. This CDR3 spans 14 amino acids. Trimming stripped 5 bases from V and 0 bases from J, with 12 bases between. Germline V gene data show CDR1 as SGHRS and CDR2 as YFSETQ.

The rearrangement uses TRBV19 and TRBJ2-3; 14 bases match TRBD2. The V gene end was trimmed by 7 bases and the J gene end by 6 bases; junction bases not matched to a gene: 12. Germline V gene data show CDR1 as LNHDA and CDR2 as SQIVND (reference sequence). The CDR3 is 17 residues long. This chain's CDR3 is CASTNPGLAGGIDTQYF. The CDR3 DNA reads TGTGCCAGTACCAACCCCGGACTAGCGGGAGGAATTGATACGCAGTATTTT.

This clonotype was seen repeatedly, ten times or more. The chain uses TRBV7-9 and TRBJ1-2; D gene uncertain. Germline loops: CDR1 SEHNR, CDR2 FQNEAQ (reference sequence). This CDR3 is 13 amino acids long. V lost 2 bases to trimming and J lost 0 bases, with 4 bases between them. The CDR3 nucleotides are TGTGCCAGCAGCTTATTTGCTAACTATGGCTACACCTTC. This encodes CASSLFANYGYTF. Filled out from reference TRBV7-9 and TRBJ1-2, the complete variable domain reads DTGVSQNPRHKITKRGQNVTFRCDPISEHNRLYWYRQTLGQGPEFLTYFQNEAQLEKSRLLSDRFSAERPKGSFSTLEIQRTEQGDSAMYLCASSLFANYGYTFGSGTRLTVV.

This clonotype was observed at least ten times. This sequence joins TRBV24-1 and TRBJ2-7, with D perhaps being TRBD1 or TRBD2 (5 bases each). The CDR3 extends over 12 amino acids. Germline V gene sequence: CDR1 KGHDR, CDR2 SFDVKD. Trimming cost V 5 bases and J 4 bases, with 8 bases left between them. CDR3 sequence (DNA): TGTGCCACCAGTGCTGGGGGTTACGAGCAGTACTTC. Amino acid sequence: CATSAGGYEQYF.

This clonotype is a singleton in its sample. This chain links TRBV7-2 with TRBJ2-2; TRBD2 matches 8 bases. CDR1 is SGHTA, CDR2 FQGNSA, per germline. The CDR3 runs to 15 residues. V lost 1 base and J lost 4; bases outside the gene matches: 2. The chain's CDR3 is CASSLERGRTGELFF. The CDR3 bases are TGTGCCAGCAGCTTAGAGCGGGGGCGCACCGGGGAGCTGTTTTTT.

This clonotype has ten or more counts. This chain uses TRBV2 with TRBJ2-7; D unclear. From germline, CDR1 is SNHLY and CDR2 FYNNEI. This CDR3 comprises 14 residues. Trimming removed 10 bases at V and 3 bases at J, with 19 bases between. For the CDR3, the DNA is TGTGCCACCAGCCCCCAGAGGCAGATCTACGAGCAGTACTTC. Translation gives CATSPQRQIYEQYF.

The chain links TRBV2 to TRBJ2-5, with TRBD2 matching over 16 bases. CDR1 and CDR2 from the germline V gene are SNHLY and FYNNEI. The CDR3 length is 20 residues. V was clipped by 4 bases and J by 4 bases; unmatched bases: 15. The CDR3 sequence is CASSGKIPGLAGGFGETQYF. The CDR3 DNA sequence: TGTGCCAGCAGTGGGAAAATACCGGGACTAGCGGGAGGGTTCGGAGAGACCCAGTACTTC.

This clonotype was seen repeatedly, ten times or more. This chain connects TRBV20-1 to TRBJ2-1, with no clear D. CDR1 and CDR2 from the germline V gene are DFQATT and SNEGSKA (reference sequence). The CDR3 loop spans 13 amino acids. V shed 7 bases and J shed 9 bases, with 19 bases lying between them. The CDR3 nucleotides read TGCAGTGTCGCGGCTGGGGTGATCAGTGAGCAGTTCTTC. Protein sequence: CSVAAGVISEQFF.

This clonotype was seen at least ten times. The rearrangement links TRBV5-1 to TRBJ2-1; 9 bases map to TRBD2. Germline V gene data show CDR1 as SGHRS and CDR2 as YFSETQ. V lost 0 bases, J lost 7 bases, and 2 bases stayed unmatched. The CDR3 runs to 14 residues. The chain's CDR3 is CASSLVLAGNEQFF. The CDR3 nucleotides read TGCGCCAGCAGCTTGGTCCTAGCGGGAAATGAGCAGTTCTTC. Variable domain in full (rest from reference TRBV5-1 and TRBJ2-1): KAGVTQTPRYLIKTRGQQVTLSCSPISGHRSVSWYQQTPGQGLQFLFEYFSETQRNKGNFPGRFSGRQFSNSRSEMNVSTLELGDSALYLCASSLVLAGNEQFFGPGTRLTVL.

In its sample, this clonotype was seen many times. Germline is not matched at one junction end, which may reflect a read error. This rearrangement joins TRBV4-1 to TRBJ1-1, with a tentative D call TRBD1 (6 bases). CDR3 length equals 15 residues. CDR1 and CDR2 from the germline V gene are MGHRA and YSYEKL. In nucleotides, the CDR3 is TGTGCCAGCAGCCAAGTGGGGGCGATGAACACTGAAGCTTTCTTT. It codes for CASSQVGAMNTEAFF.

Many counts were recorded for this clonotype. The chain combines TRBV24-1 with TRBJ2-7; D perhaps matches TRBD2 (6 bases). The length of the CDR3 is 14 residues. The germline V and J ends were trimmed by 5 bases and 2 bases, with 12 bases remaining between them. Germline V gene sequence: CDR1 KGHDR, CDR2 SFDVKD. The CDR3 is CATSVGGAPYEQYF. CDR3 nucleotides: TGTGCCACCAGTGTTGGCGGGGCGCCCTACGAGCAGTACTTC.

The rearrangement joins TRBV27 to TRBJ1-1; 12 bases are shared with TRBD1. Germline V gene sequence: CDR1 MNHEY, CDR2 SMNVEV (reference sequence). The CDR3 runs 17 residues. The V and J ends lost 5 bases and 0 bases, in that order; junction bases with no gene match: 7. CDR3 sequence (DNA): TGTGCCAGCAGTAGCGGGACAGGGGGCCGCATGAACACTGAAGCTTTCTTT. The encoded protein is CASSSGTGGRMNTEAFF.

This clonotype was observed at least ten times. The V gene is TRBV13, the J gene TRBJ2-2; D might be TRBD2 (6 bases). The CDR3 runs to 15 residues. Germline lookup yields CDR1 PRHDT and CDR2 FYEKMQ (reference sequence). With 4 bases removed from V and 0 bases from J, the gap between germline ends came to 9 bases. The CDR3 DNA follows: TGTGCCAGCAGCTACGGGACTGCGAACACCGGGGAGCTGTTTTTT. Translation gives CASSYGTANTGELFF.

This clonotype was counted at least ten times. The V gene is TRBV24-1, the J gene TRBJ1-4, with 10 positions matching TRBD1. The CDR3 sequence is 15 residues long. J was trimmed by 7 bases and V by 3 bases; bases with no gene match: 4. Germline CDR1 and CDR2: KGHDR and SFDVKD. CDR3 nucleotides: TGTGCCACCAGTGATCCGGGACAGGGGATTGAAAAACTGTTTTTT. Protein: CATSDPGQGIEKLFF.

This clonotype was recorded many times. The chain uses TRBV7-2 and TRBJ2-2, with D maybe TRBD2 (5 bases). In germline, CDR1 is SGHTA, CDR2 FQGNSA. Trimming pared 1 base from V and 1 base from J, leaving 7 bases between. This CDR3 comprises 15 residues. The CDR3 here is CASSLESGNTGELFF. The CDR3 nucleotides are TGTGCCAGCAGCTTAGAGAGCGGGAACACCGGGGAGCTGTTTTTT.

This clonotype was observed many times. V gene TRBV20-1 combines with J gene TRBJ2-3, with D possibly TRBD1 on 7 matching bases. Germline V gene data show CDR1 as DFQATT and CDR2 as SNEGSKA (reference sequence). Trimming cost V 0 bases and J 6 bases, with 16 bases left between them. The CDR3 runs to 15 residues. The CDR3 loop reads CSARDNYPGGDTQYF. The DNA for the CDR3 is TGCAGTGCTAGAGATAACTACCCAGGGGGGGATACGCAGTATTTT.